This TCR beta chain was captured by sequencing in a study of shared clonotypes between healthy human individuals. Study findings and constraints: Across four donors, naive CD4 shared roughly 5%, naive CD8 approximately 3.5%, memory CD4 about 2.4%, memory CD8 0.4% to 0.5%.

As to this clone: As yet, its antigen is unknown.

After removal of 3 bases from V and 0 bases from J, the junction contained 14 bases not matched to a gene. The CDR3 is 18 amino acids. Germline V gives CDR1 SGHTA, CDR2 FQGNSA. Naive CD8 cells lacked CD45RO, underwent positive selection for CCR7 and left out terminally differentiated effector memory CD45RA+ cells. A deep-level run was used for the assay. For sorted subsets, 150 to 200 ng DNA per replicate equaled 33,000 or so T cell genomes. Assay used: immunoSEQ multiplex PCR; TCRdb lists only in-frame clones, some missing. The sample holds approximately 740,000 clones; 90% to 95% are singletons and the top ten take about 25%.

The receptor was isolated from a young man in good health. J is TRBJ2-7 and V is TRBV7-2; the match to TRBD1 covers 7 bases. Sequenced material: naive CD8+ T cells sorted from blood. CDR3 residues: CASSFMGRGQFSSYEQYF. CDR3 DNA sequence: TGTGCCAGCAGCTTTATGGGCCGGGGACAGTTTAGCTCCTACGAGCAGTACTTC.